This is a list of T cell receptor beta chains from one sample in a study of human thymus T cells. The assay was immunoSEQ multiplex PCR, and TCRdb's table has in-frame clones only and misses some. The table records 46,000 or so clones, roughly 94% of them present only once. Sequencing was carried out using blood. These receptor sequences come from a girl younger than two with a congenital heart defect but otherwise immunologically healthy. Each CDR3 is given with its conserved first and last residue. D genes are given only for firm matches. Size is omitted from some rows. Given values are once, few, many or a class for expanded clones.

v_gene	j_gene	abundance	len	d_gene	CDR3aa	CDR3nt
TRBV5-6	TRBJ2-4	NA	16	NA	CASSFGFQIAKNIQYF	TGTGCCAGCAGCTTTGGCTTTCAGATAGCCAAAAACATTCAGTACTTC
TRBV2	TRBJ1-1	NA	16	TRBD1	CASMHRDRGYLLVAFF	TGTGCCAGCATGCACCGGGACAGGGGGTACCTTCTTGTAGCTTTCTTT
TRBV18	TRBJ2-3	NA	16	TRBD2	CASSPPGLAGPDTQYF	TGTGCCAGCTCACCACCGGGACTAGCGGGACCTGATACGCAGTATTTT
TRBV7-2	TRBJ2-1	few	16	NA	CASSLNAQGSYNEQFF	TGTGCCAGCAGCTTAAACGCACAGGGCTCCTACAATGAGCAGTTCTTC
TRBV27	TRBJ1-5	NA	16	NA	CASSSNRRGSNQPQHF	TGTGCCAGCAGTTCGAATCGCAGAGGGAGCAATCAGCCCCAGCATTTT
TRBV15	TRBJ1-2	NA	13	NA	CATSRDGGGGYTF	TGTGCCACCAGCAGAGATGGTGGTGGCGGCTACACCTTC
TRBV9	TRBJ2-7	NA	14	TRBD2	CASSVGGSRYEQYF	TGTGCCAGCAGCGTGGGCGGGAGTCGCTACGAGCAGTACTTC
TRBV12-5	TRBJ2-5	NA	14	NA	CASGFPGGKETQYF	TGTGCTAGTGGTTTCCCAGGGGGGAAAGAGACCCAGTACTTC
TRBV7-9	TRBJ2-1	NA	12	NA	CASSPLSEEQFF	TGTGCCAGCAGCCCCCTCTCGGAAGAGCAGTTCTTC
TRBV5-1	TRBJ2-1	once	11	NA	CASSLAGEQFF	TGCGCCAGCAGCTTGGCAGGGGAGCAGTTCTTC
TRBV5-8	TRBJ2-5	NA	19	NA	CASSYMPLIPGARRETQYF	TGTGCCAGCAGCTACATGCCTCTAATTCCAGGGGCCCGCCGGGAGACCCAGTACTTC
TRBV5-6	TRBJ2-7	NA	16	TRBD2	CASSFFGATSGYEQYF	TGTGCCAGCAGCTTCTTTGGCGCGACTAGCGGCTACGAGCAGTACTTC
TRBV6-4	TRBJ2-1	NA	15	TRBD2	CASSETSGMGNEQFF	TGTGCCAGCAGTGAAACTAGCGGGATGGGGAATGAGCAGTTCTTC
TRBV18	TRBJ2-7	NA	15	NA	CASSPSSRGTYEQYF	TGTGCCAGCTCACCCTCTTCCAGGGGTACCTACGAGCAGTACTTC
TRBV6-5	TRBJ2-7	NA	13	NA	CASSYTTDYEQYF	TGTGCCAGCAGTTACACGACAGACTACGAGCAGTACTTC
TRBV10-3	TRBJ1-3	NA	16	NA	CAISATYQGTGNTIYF	TGTGCCATCAGTGCCACTTACCAGGGTACTGGAAACACCATATATTTT
TRBV1	TRBJ2-5	NA	15	NA	CTSSQRISGQETQYF	TGCACCAGCAGCCAACGGATTTCAGGTCAAGAGACCCAGTACTTC
TRBV28	TRBJ1-5	NA	14	TRBD1	CASSLRTGNQPQHF	TGTGCCAGCAGTTTAAGGACAGGGAATCAGCCCCAGCATTTT
TRBV6-6	TRBJ2-3	NA	15	NA	CASSYGGPSTDTQYF	TGTGCCAGCAGTTACGGAGGGCCTAGCACAGATACGCAGTATTTT
TRBV6-1	TRBJ1-5	NA	11	NA	CASADNQPQHF	TGTGCCAGCGCGGACAATCAGCCCCAGCATTTT
TRBV2	TRBJ2-5	NA	15	NA	CASHLHLDGKETQYF	TGTGCCAGCCATCTTCATCTGGACGGAAAAGAGACCCAGTACTTC
TRBV9	TRBJ2-1	once	15	NA	CASSVMEIPYNEQFF	TGTGCCAGCAGCGTAATGGAAATCCCCTACAATGAGCAGTTCTTC
TRBV30	TRBJ1-1	once	13	NA	CAWRSQFNTEAFF	TGTGCCTGGAGAAGCCAGTTTAACACTGAAGCTTTCTTT
TRBV21-1	TRBJ2-1	once	14	NA	CASSKVIGGDEQFF	TGTGCCAGCAGCAAAGTTATAGGGGGCGATGAGCAGTTCTTC
TRBV4-2	TRBJ1-5	NA	16	NA	CASSQDVGYSNQPQHF	TGTGCCAGCAGCCAAGACGTAGGGTATAGCAATCAGCCCCAGCATTTT
TRBV7-2	TRBJ2-5	NA	16	NA	CASSLAPREVVETQYF	TGTGCCAGCAGCTTAGCCCCGCGGGAAGTGGTTGAGACCCAGTACTTC
TRBV7-6	TRBJ2-3	NA	14	NA	CASSLGGDTDTQYF	TGTGCCAGCAGCTTAGGGGGGGACACAGATACGCAGTATTTT
TRBV28	TRBJ2-1	NA	15	TRBD1	CASIRPGQGGNEQFF	TGTGCCAGCATCCGGCCGGGACAGGGGGGGAATGAGCAGTTCTTC
TRBV27	TRBJ1-5	NA	17	TRBD1	CASSIRVPRGYNQPQHF	TGTGCCAGCAGTATCCGGGTCCCCAGGGGGTACAATCAGCCCCAGCATTTT
TRBV4-3	TRBJ2-4	NA	19	TRBD2	CASSQEATSGNLAKNIQYF	TGCGCCAGCAGCCAAGAGGCGACTAGCGGGAATTTAGCCAAAAACATTCAGTACTTC
TRBV10-2	TRBJ2-3	once	16	TRBD2	CASSTAGGPVTDTQYF	TGCGCCAGCAGTACCGCGGGAGGGCCAGTAACAGATACGCAGTATTTT
TRBV5-6	TRBJ2-3	NA	15	NA	CASSLPTGTTDTQYF	TGTGCCAGCAGCTTGCCCACAGGGACTACAGATACGCAGTATTTT
TRBV6-1	TRBJ2-7	NA	16	TRBD1	CASSEGQVRTPYEQYF	TGTGCCAGCAGTGAGGGACAGGTGAGAACTCCCTACGAGCAGTACTTC
TRBV5-1	TRBJ2-2	NA	15	NA	CASSLGHRGGGELFF	TGCGCCAGCAGCTTGGGACACCGAGGTGGCGGGGAGCTGTTTTTT
TRBV7-5	TRBJ2-5	NA	20	NA	CVRSLVPGPVEAEPEETQYF	TGTGTCAGAAGCTTAGTGCCCGGGCCCGTCGAAGCCGAGCCCGAAGAGACCCAGTACTTC
TRBV5-5	TRBJ1-2	NA	13	NA	CASSRNRVYGYTF	TGTGCCAGCAGTCGCAACAGGGTTTATGGCTACACCTTC
TRBV5-4	TRBJ1-2	few	13	NA	CASSREQGFGYTF	TGTGCCAGCAGCCGGGAACAGGGTTTCGGCTACACCTTC
TRBV7-9	TRBJ1-1	NA	18	NA	CASSLDRTGRADPTEAFF	TGTGCCAGCAGCTTAGACCGAACCGGACGGGCTGATCCCACTGAAGCTTTCTTT
TRBV5-4	TRBJ2-7	NA	15	NA	CASSFGGGSSYEQYF	TGTGCCAGCAGCTTTGGGGGGGGCAGCTCCTACGAGCAGTACTTC
TRBV2	TRBJ2-7	NA	18	NA	CASSRTPHSVGVVYEQYF	TGTGCCAGCAGTAGGACTCCCCACAGCGTAGGGGTCGTCTACGAGCAGTACTTC
TRBV28	TRBJ1-2	NA	13	NA	CASVHWDGNGYTF	TGTGCCAGCGTTCATTGGGATGGTAATGGCTACACCTTC
TRBV30	TRBJ2-7	NA	18	NA	CAWSKRLNGVFSSYEQYF	TGTGCCTGGAGTAAACGCCTCAACGGCGTATTTAGCTCCTACGAGCAGTACTTC
TRBV7-2	TRBJ2-1	NA	12	NA	CASSPPRGEQFF	TGTGCCAGCAGCCCTCCAAGGGGTGAGCAGTTCTTC
TRBV29-1	TRBJ2-3	NA	17	TRBD2	CSVEPFGTSGSSDTQYF	TGCAGCGTTGAACCATTTGGGACTAGCGGGAGCTCAGATACGCAGTATTTT
TRBV19	TRBJ1-1	NA	14	NA	CAAAGDSSNTEAFF	TGTGCCGCGGCAGGGGACTCATCGAACACTGAAGCTTTCTTT
TRBV6-6	TRBJ2-3	once	16	TRBD2	CASSSSGLAATDTQYF	TGTGCCAGCAGCTCGAGCGGACTAGCGGCTACAGATACGCAGTATTTT
TRBV18	TRBJ1-4	NA	14	TRBD1	CASSPLTGGEKLFF	TGTGCCAGCTCACCCCTGACAGGGGGCGAAAAACTGTTTTTT
TRBV27	TRBJ2-5	NA	16	TRBD2	CASSLSGTSGRETQYF	TGTGCCAGCAGTTTATCCGGGACTAGCGGGAGAGAGACCCAGTACTTC
TRBV7-2	TRBJ1-4	NA	16	TRBD1	CASSPGQGRVNEKLFF	TGTGCCAGCAGCCCGGGACAGGGCAGGGTTAATGAAAAACTGTTTTTT
TRBV7-9	TRBJ2-7	NA	13	TRBD2	CASSLAGGYEQYF	TGTGCCAGCAGCTTAGCGGGAGGGTACGAGCAGTACTTC
TRBV6-5	TRBJ2-1	NA	14	NA	CASSVIRYYNEQFF	TGTGCCAGCTCTGTAATACGGTACTACAATGAGCAGTTCTTC
TRBV27	TRBJ2-1	NA	17	TRBD2	CASSLGGLAGRYNEQFF	TGTGCCAGCAGTTTAGGGGGACTAGCGGGAAGGTACAATGAGCAGTTCTTC
TRBV27	TRBJ2-7	NA	16	NA	CASSRKSLQSSYEQYF	TGTGCCAGCAGTCGCAAGAGCTTGCAAAGCTCCTACGAGCAGTACTTC
TRBV2	TRBJ2-1	NA	13	NA	CASMGLARNEQFF	TGTGCCAGCATGGGCCTAGCGAGGAATGAGCAGTTCTTC
TRBV5-5	TRBJ2-5	NA	11	NA	CASQAQETQYF	TGTGCCAGCCAAGCCCAAGAGACCCAGTACTTC